Listed here is a single TCR beta chain. The data derive from a study of shared clonotypes between healthy human individuals. Each sample came from a Caucasian adult donor living in Nashville, Tennessee. CD4+ cell separation produced CD45RA+ naive and CD45RA-negative memory subsets. Genomic DNA of every subset was divided equally among multiple immunoSEQ plates. Source study methods: Because ImmunoSEQ provided only junction sequences with no quality scores, the filtering differed. Only in-frame clones appear in the TCRdb table, and some are missing; sequencing was by immunoSEQ multiplex PCR. V, J and clone size are those of that table, while D and trimming were read from the DNA. The data contain 2,500,000 or so clones, roughly nine tenths of them singletons. CDR3 length: 14 residues. V was trimmed by 4 bases and J by 6 bases, leaving 13 bases between them. Germline V gene data show CDR1 as SGHRS and CDR2 as YFSETQ.

The TCR comes from a man aged 18 to 35 in good health. The material sequenced was naive CD4+ T cells sorted from blood. Noted subset: CD45RA+ positively selected. The V and J genes are TRBV5-1 and TRBJ2-2; no reliable D call. As DNA, the CDR3 is TGCGCCAGCAGCCCTTTCGATCGGCCCGGGGAGCTGTTTTTT. Encoded protein: CASSPFDRPGELFF.